This is a list of T cell receptor beta chains from one sample in a study of OX40 agonist ivuxolimab in advanced cancers. Some clones are missing from TCRdb's copy, which holds only in-frame ones; the method was immunoSEQ multiplex PCR. The table lists over 85,000 clones, 85% to 95% of them singletons. The source material was CD4+ or CD8+ T cells sorted from blood, sampled in a trial of the OX40 agonist ivuxolimab. These receptors all come from an adult with an advanced solid tumor such as melanoma, head and neck, liver or kidney cancer. Both conserved end residues are part of each CDR3. Each record gives: clone size, J gene, D gene, V gene, CDR3 protein, CDR3 DNA. D genes are given only for firm matches. The size of a clone is reported for some rows only, either as once, few or many, or as a class for expanded clones.

>.|TRBJ1-2|.|TRBV6-1
CASGGQVYGYTF
TGTGCCAGCGGCGGACAAGTCTATGGCTACACCTTC
>.|TRBJ1-4|.|TRBV2
CASSPYGEKLFF
TGTGCCAGCAGTCCTTACGGTGAAAAACTGTTTTTT
>.|TRBJ1-5|.|TRBV28
CASRDDRNQPQHF
TGTGCCAGCAGAGACGACCGGAATCAGCCCCAGCATTTT
>.|TRBJ2-3|.|TRBV30
CAWSVGHYYTDTQYF
TGTGCCTGGAGTGTAGGGCACTATTACACAGATACGCAGTATTTT
>few|TRBJ2-2|.|TRBV10-1
CASSESNGFGELFF
TGCGCCAGCAGTGAGTCGAACGGTTTCGGGGAGCTGTTTTTT
>.|TRBJ2-5|.|TRBV29-1
CSAGNRGGTQYF
TGCAGCGCGGGAAACAGGGGAGGGACCCAGTACTTC
>.|TRBJ1-1|.|TRBV20-1
CSARSHTEAFF
TGCAGTGCTAGATCCCACACTGAAGCTTTCTTT
>few|TRBJ1-5|TRBD1|TRBV6-6
CASSYSVQGGQPQHF
TGTGCCAGCAGTTACTCTGTCCAGGGGGGTCAGCCCCAGCATTTT
>.|TRBJ1-3|.|TRBV7-3
CASSLTGSGNTIYF
TGTGCCAGCAGCTTAACGGGCTCTGGAAACACCATATATTTT
>.|TRBJ2-5|.|TRBV28
CASSRGGSETQYF
TGTGCCAGCAGTCGTGGAGGGTCGGAGACCCAGTACTTC
>once|TRBJ2-1|TRBD2|TRBV4-3
CASSRGVAGLPHNEQFF
TGCGCCAGCAGCCGGGGGGTAGCGGGATTACCCCACAATGAGCAGTTCTTC
>.|TRBJ1-6|.|TRBV7-2
CASSLEVFAYNSPLHF
TGTGCCAGCAGCTTAGAGGTTTTCGCCTATAATTCACCCCTCCACTTT
>few|TRBJ1-5|.|TRBV4-1
CASSRQVNQPQHF
TGCGCCAGCAGCCGGCAGGTCAATCAGCCCCAGCATTTT
>.|TRBJ1-5|.|TRBV6-5
CASSTHDGNQPQHF
TGTGCCAGCAGTACCCATGACGGTAACCAGCCCCAGCATTTT
>.|TRBJ1-4|.|TRBV4-1
CASSQERRDITNEKLFF
TGCGCCAGCAGCCAAGAAAGGAGAGACATCACTAATGAAAAACTGTTTTTT
>.|TRBJ2-2|.|TRBV7-3
CASSLKPSVGGELFF
TGTGCCAGCAGCTTAAAACCTAGCGTGGGCGGGGAGCTGTTTTTT
>.|TRBJ2-2|TRBD2|TRBV30
CAWRGTSGDTGELFF
TGTGCCTGGCGGGGGACTAGCGGGGATACCGGGGAGCTGTTTTTT
>.|TRBJ2-1|.|TRBV15
CATSRDRQARGYNEQFF
TGTGCCACCAGCAGAGATCGTCAGGCTAGGGGTTACAATGAGCAGTTCTTC
>.|TRBJ2-3|TRBD2|TRBV10-2
CASSGASGSTDTQYF
TGCGCCAGCAGTGGAGCTAGCGGGAGCACAGATACGCAGTATTTT
>.|TRBJ2-2|.|TRBV28
CASSLPRVWTGELFF
TGTGCCAGCAGCTTACCTCGGGTGTGGACCGGGGAGCTGTTTTTT
>.|TRBJ2-7|.|TRBV9
CASSPFGMYEQYF
TGTGCCAGCAGCCCCTTTGGGATGTACGAGCAGTACTTC
>.|TRBJ1-1|.|TRBV23-1
CASSQSTLQGLGSEAFF
TGCGCCAGCAGTCAATCGACCCTACAAGGCCTTGGGAGTGAAGCTTTCTTT
>.|TRBJ1-1|.|TRBV30
CAWIENTEAFF
TGTGCCTGGATTGAGAACACTGAAGCTTTCTTT
>.|TRBJ1-5|TRBD1|TRBV4-2
CASSQEGTGYQPQHF
TGTGCCAGCAGCCAAGAAGGGACAGGGTATCAGCCCCAGCATTTT
>.|TRBJ2-2|TRBD2|TRBV7-6
CASSLTSGRDITGELFF
TGTGCCAGCAGCCTGACTAGCGGGAGGGACATCACCGGGGAGCTGTTTTTT
>.|TRBJ1-5|.|TRBV9
CASSAGLSNQPQHF
TGTGCCAGCAGCGCCGGACTTAGCAATCAGCCCCAGCATTTT
>.|TRBJ1-2|.|TRBV25-1
CASSEPGLLYGYTF
TGTGCCAGCAGTGAACCGGGACTCCTCTATGGCTACACCTTC
>.|TRBJ2-1|TRBD2|TRBV7-9
CASTYSGGYNEQFF
TGTGCCAGCACCTATAGCGGGGGCTACAATGAGCAGTTCTTC